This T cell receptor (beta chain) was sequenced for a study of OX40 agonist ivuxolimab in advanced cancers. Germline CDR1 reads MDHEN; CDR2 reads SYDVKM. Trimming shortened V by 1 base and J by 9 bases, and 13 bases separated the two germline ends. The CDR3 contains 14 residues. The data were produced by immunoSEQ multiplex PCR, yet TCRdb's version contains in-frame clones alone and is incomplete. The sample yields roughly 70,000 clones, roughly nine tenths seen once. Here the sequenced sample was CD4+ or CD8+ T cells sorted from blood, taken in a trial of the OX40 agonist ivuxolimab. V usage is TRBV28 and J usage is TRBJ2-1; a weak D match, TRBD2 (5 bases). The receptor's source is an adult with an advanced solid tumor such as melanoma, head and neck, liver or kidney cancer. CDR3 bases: TGTGCCAGCAGTTTATTCCGGGCCCGGGGTGAGCAGTTCTTC. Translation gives CASSLFRARGEQFF.